What follows describes a single T cell receptor beta chain. Its target is not known. The sample comes from a study of shared clonotypes between healthy human individuals. Points from the study as a whole: When compared with the clonotypes that were shared by all four sorted-subset donors, the non-shared clonotypes turned out to have lower generation probabilities. Tissues were not sampled, only blood, and their repertoires likely differ.

Assay: immunoSEQ multiplex PCR; the TCRdb copy retains only in-frame clones and omits some. Of about 870,000 clones in the sample, approximately 92% are singletons; the top ten hold less than 25%. Positively selected for CCR7, the CD45RO-negative cells used as naive CD8 cells excluded terminally differentiated effector memory CD45RA+ cells. The CDR3 totals 13 residues. With 6 bases removed from V and 3 bases from J, the gap between germline ends came to 11 bases. Per germline, CDR1 LNHDA and CDR2 SQIVND (reference sequence). The genes are TRBV19 and TRBJ1-1; TRBD1 might be the D (5 bases). Specimen: naive CD8+ T cells sorted from blood. This sequence was found in a man in his thirties or forties in good health. CDR3 nucleotide sequence: TGTGCCAGTAGACCGGACACCGACACTGAAGCTTTCTTT. Translation: CASRPDTDTEAFF.